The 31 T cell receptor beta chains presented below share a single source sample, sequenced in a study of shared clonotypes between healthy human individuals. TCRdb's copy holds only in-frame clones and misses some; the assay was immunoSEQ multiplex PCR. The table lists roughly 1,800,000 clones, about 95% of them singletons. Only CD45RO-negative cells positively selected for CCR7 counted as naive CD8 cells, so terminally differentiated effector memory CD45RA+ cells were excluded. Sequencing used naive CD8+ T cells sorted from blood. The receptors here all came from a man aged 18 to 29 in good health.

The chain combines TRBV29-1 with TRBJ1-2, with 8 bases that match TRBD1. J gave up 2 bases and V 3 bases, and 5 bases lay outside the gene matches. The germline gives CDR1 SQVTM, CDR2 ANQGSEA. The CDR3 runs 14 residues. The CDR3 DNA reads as TGCAGCGTTGATGTACAGGGGGGGAACTATGGCTACACCTTC. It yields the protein CSVDVQGGNYGYTF.

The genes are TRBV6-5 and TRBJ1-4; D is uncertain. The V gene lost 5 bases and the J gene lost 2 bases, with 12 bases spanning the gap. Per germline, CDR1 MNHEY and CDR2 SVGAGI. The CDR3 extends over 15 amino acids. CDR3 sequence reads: CASSPTRETNEKLFF. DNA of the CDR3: TGTGCCAGCAGTCCAACAAGGGAGACTAATGAAAAACTGTTTTTT.

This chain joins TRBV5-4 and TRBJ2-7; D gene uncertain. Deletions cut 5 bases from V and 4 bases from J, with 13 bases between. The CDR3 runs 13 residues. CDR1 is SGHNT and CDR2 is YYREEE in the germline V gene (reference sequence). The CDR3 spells CASSHGPRYEQYF. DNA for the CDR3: TGTGCCAGCAGTCATGGTCCAAGGTACGAGCAGTACTTC.

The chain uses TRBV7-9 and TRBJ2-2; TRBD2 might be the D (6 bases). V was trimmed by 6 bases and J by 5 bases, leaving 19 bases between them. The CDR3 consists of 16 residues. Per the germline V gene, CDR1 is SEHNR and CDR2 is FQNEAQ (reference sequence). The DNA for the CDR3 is TGTGCCAGCAGTCACCCCAGCGGGCTGGGGACCGGGGAGCTGTTTTTT. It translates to CASSHPSGLGTGELFF.

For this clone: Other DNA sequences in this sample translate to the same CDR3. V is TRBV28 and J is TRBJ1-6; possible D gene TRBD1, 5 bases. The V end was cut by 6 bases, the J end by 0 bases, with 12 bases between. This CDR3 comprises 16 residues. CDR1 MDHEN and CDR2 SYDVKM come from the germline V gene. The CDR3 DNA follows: TGTGCCAGCAGCCCGAGACAGAGCTCCTATAATTCACCCCTCCACTTT. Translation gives CASSPRQSSYNSPLHF. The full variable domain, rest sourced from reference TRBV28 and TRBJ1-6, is DVKVTQSSRYLVKRTGEKVFLECVQDMDHENMFWYRQDPGLGLRLIYFSYDVKMKEKGDIPEGYSVSREKKERFSLILESASTNQTSMYLCASSPRQSSYNSPLHFGNGTRLTVT.

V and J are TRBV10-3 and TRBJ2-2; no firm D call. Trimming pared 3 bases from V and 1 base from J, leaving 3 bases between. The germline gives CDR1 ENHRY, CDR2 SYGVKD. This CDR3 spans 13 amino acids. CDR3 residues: CAISEGNTGELFF. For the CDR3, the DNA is TGTGCCATCAGTGAAGGGAACACCGGGGAGCTGTTTTTT.

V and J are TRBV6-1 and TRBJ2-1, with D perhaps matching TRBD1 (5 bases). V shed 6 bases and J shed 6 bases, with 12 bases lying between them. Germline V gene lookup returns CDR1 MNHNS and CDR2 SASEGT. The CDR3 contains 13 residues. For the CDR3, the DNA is TGTGCCAGCAGGGTCCAGGGCGGCAATGAGCAGTTCTTC. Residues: CASRVQGGNEQFF.

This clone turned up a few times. The CDR3 nucleotides read TGTGCCAGCAGCTTAGGTTCGCCCCGGGGCTCCTATAATTCACCCCTCCACTTT. This gives the protein CASSLGSPRGSYNSPLHF. The chain uses TRBV7-9 and TRBJ1-6, with D hard to call. This CDR3 region has 18 residues. V was pared by 1 base and J by 0 bases, with 13 bases between. CDR1 and CDR2 from the germline V gene are SEHNR and FQNEAQ (reference sequence).

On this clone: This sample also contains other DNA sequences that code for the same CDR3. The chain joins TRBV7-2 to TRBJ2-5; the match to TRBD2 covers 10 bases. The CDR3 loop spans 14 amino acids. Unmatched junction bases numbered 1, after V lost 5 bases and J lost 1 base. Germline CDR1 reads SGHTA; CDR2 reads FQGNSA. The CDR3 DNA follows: TGTGCCAGCAGCAGGACTAGCGGCCAAGAGACCCAGTACTTC. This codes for CASSRTSGQETQYF.

The CDR3 protein is CASSSSDRGNQPQHF. Written as DNA, the CDR3 is TGTGCCAGCAGCTCGTCGGACAGGGGCAATCAGCCCCAGCATTTT. This chain joins TRBV7-9 and TRBJ1-5; 8 bases fit TRBD1. The CDR3 is made up of 15 amino acids. With 4 bases clipped from V and 2 bases from J, the junction kept 4 bases outside the gene matches. CDR1 is SEHNR, CDR2 FQNEAQ, per germline (reference sequence).

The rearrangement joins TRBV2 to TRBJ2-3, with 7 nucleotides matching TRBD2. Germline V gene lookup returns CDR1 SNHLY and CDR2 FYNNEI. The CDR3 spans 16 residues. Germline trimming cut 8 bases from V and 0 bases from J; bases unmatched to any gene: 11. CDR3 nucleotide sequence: TGTGCCAGCGACCGAAGGGGTAGCGGGAGCACAGATACGCAGTATTTT. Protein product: CASDRRGSGSTDTQYF.

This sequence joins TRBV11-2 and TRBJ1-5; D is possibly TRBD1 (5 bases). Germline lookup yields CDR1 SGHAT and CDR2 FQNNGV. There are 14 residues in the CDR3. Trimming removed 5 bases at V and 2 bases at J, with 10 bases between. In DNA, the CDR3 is TGTGCCAGCAGCGAAGGACAAGGCAATCAGCCCCAGCATTTT. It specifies CASSEGQGNQPQHF.

CDR3 loop: CASSLTFRDRGLGGELFF. The CDR3 region has the DNA TGCGCCAGCAGCTTGACCTTTAGGGACAGGGGCCTGGGCGGGGAGCTGTTTTTT. The chain carries TRBV5-1 and TRBJ2-2, with TRBD1 identical over 10 bases. The CDR3 spans 18 residues. Germline CDR1 is SGHRS and CDR2 is YFSETQ. Trimming took 1 base from V and 7 from J; bases not matched to a gene: 13. Variable domain in full (rest from reference TRBV5-1 and TRBJ2-2): KAGVTQTPRYLIKTRGQQVTLSCSPISGHRSVSWYQQTPGQGLQFLFEYFSETQRNKGNFPGRFSGRQFSNSRSEMNVSTLELGDSALYLCASSLTFRDRGLGGELFFGEGSRLTVL.

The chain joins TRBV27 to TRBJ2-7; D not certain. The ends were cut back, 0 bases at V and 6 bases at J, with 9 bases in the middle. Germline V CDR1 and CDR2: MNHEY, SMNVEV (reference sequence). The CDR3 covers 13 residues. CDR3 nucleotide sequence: TGTGCCAGCAGTTTATCAGCCGTGACCGAGCAGTACTTC. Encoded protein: CASSLSAVTEQYF.

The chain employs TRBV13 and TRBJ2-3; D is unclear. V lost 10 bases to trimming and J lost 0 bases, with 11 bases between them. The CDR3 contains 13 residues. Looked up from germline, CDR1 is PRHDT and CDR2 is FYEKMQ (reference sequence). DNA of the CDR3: TGTGCCATCCCCGGAACAAGCACAGATACGCAGTATTTT. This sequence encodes CAIPGTSTDTQYF.

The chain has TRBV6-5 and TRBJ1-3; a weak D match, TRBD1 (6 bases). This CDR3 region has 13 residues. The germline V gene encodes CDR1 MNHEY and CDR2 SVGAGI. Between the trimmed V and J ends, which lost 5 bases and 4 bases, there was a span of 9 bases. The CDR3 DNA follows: TGTGCCAGCAGTCGACAGGACGGAAACACCATATATTTT. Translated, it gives CASSRQDGNTIYF.

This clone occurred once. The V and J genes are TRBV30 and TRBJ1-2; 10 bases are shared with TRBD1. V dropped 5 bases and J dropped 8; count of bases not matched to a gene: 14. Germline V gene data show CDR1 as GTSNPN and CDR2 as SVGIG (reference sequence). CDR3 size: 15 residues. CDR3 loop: CAWVSLDRGKEGYTF. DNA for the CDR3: TGTGCCTGGGTGTCCCTGGACAGGGGGAAGGAGGGCTACACCTTC.

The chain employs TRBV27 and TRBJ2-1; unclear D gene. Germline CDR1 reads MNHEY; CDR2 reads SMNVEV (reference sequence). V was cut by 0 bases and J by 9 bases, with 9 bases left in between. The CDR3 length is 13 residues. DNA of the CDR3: TGTGCCAGCAGTTTATCGTCGCTGGGTGAGCAGTTCTTC. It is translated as CASSLSSLGEQFF.

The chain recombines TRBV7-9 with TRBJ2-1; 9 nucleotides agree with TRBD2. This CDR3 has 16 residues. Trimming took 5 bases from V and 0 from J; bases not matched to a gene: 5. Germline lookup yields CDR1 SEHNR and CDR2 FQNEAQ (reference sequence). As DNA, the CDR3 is TGTGCCAGCAGCACTAGCGGGCTAAGCTCCTACAATGAGCAGTTCTTC. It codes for CASSTSGLSSYNEQFF.

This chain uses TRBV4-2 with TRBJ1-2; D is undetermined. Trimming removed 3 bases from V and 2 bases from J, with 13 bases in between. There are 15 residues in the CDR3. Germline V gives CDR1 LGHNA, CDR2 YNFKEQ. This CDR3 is CASSQEDFPNYGYTF. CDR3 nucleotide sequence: TGTGCCAGCAGCCAGGAGGACTTCCCGAACTATGGCTACACCTTC.

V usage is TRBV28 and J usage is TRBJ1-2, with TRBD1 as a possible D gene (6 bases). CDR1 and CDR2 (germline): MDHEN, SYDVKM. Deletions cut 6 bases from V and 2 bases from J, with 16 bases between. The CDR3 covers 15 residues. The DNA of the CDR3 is TGTGCCAGCAGCCCCGTACAGGGCACCAACTATGGCTACACCTTC. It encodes CASSPVQGTNYGYTF.

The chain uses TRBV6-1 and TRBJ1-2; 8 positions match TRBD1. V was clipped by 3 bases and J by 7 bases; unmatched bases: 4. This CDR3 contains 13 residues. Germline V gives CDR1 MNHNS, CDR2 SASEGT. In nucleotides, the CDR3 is TGTGCCAGCAGTGACAGGGGGCTAGGTGGCTACACCTTC. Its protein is CASSDRGLGGYTF.

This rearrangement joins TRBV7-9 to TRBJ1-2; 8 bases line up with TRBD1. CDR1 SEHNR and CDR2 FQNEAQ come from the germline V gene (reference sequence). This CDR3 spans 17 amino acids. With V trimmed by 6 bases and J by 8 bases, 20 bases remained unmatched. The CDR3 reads CASSLGRPRDRGGGYTF. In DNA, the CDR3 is TGTGCCAGCAGTTTGGGCCGTCCCCGAGACAGGGGAGGAGGCTACACCTTC.

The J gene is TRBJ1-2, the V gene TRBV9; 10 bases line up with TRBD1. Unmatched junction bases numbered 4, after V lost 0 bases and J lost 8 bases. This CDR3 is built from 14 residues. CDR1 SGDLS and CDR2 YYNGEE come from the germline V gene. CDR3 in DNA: TGTGCCAGCAGCGTAGCCGGGACAGGGGACGGCTACACCTTC. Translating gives CASSVAGTGDGYTF. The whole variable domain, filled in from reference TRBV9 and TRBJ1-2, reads DSGVTQTPKHLITATGQRVTLRCSPRSGDLSVYWYQQSLDQGLQFLIQYYNGEERAKGNILERFSAQQFPDLHSELNLSSLELGDSALYFCASSVAGTGDGYTFGSGTRLTVV.

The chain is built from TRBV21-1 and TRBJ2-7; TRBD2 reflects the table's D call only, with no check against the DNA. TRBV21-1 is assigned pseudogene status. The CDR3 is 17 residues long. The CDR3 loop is CASSHFLDGGANYEQYF. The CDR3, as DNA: TGTGCCAGCAGCCACTTTTTGGACGGAGGGGCTAACTACGAGCAGTACTTC.

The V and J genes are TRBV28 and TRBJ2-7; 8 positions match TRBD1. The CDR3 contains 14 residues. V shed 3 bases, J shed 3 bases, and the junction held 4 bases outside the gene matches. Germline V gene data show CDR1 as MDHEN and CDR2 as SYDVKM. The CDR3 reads CASSFTGGIYEQYF. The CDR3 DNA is TGTGCCAGCAGTTTTACAGGGGGTATCTACGAGCAGTACTTC.

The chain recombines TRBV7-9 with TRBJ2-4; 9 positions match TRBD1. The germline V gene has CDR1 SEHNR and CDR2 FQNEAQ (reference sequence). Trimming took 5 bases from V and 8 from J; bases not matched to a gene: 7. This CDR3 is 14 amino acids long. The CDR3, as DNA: TGTGCCAGCAGCCATACGGACAGGGGAGACATTCAGTACTTC. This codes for CASSHTDRGDIQYF. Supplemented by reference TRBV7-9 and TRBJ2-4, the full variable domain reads DTGVSQNPRHKITKRGQNVTFRCDPISEHNRLYWYRQTLGQGPEFLTYFQNEAQLEKSRLLSDRFSAERPKGSFSTLEIQRTEQGDSAMYLCASSHTDRGDIQYFGAGTRLSVL.

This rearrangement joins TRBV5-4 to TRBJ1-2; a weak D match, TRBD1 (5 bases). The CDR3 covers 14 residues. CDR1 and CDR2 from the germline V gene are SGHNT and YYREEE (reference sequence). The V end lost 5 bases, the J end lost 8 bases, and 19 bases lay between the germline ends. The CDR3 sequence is CASRLEGTGWGYTF. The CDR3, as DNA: TGTGCCAGCAGATTAGAAGGGACCGGTTGGGGCTACACCTTC. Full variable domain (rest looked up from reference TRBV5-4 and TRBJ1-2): ETGVTQSPTHLIKTRGQQVTLRCSSQSGHNTVSWYQQALGQGPQFIFQYYREEENGRGNFPPRFSGLQFPNYSSELNVNALELDDSALYLCASRLEGTGWGYTFGSGTRLTVV.

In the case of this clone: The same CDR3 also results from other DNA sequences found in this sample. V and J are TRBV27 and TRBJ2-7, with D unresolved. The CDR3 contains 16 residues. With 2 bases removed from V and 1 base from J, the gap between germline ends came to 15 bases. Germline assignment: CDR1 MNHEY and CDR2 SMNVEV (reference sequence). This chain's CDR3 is CASSLSRGTPSYEQYF. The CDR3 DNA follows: TGTGCCAGCAGTTTAAGTAGAGGTACGCCTTCCTACGAGCAGTACTTC.

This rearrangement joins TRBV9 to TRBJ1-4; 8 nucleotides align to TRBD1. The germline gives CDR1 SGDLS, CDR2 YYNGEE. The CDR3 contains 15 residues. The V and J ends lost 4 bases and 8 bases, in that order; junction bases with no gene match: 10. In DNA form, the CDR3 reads TGTGCCAGCAGCCAGGCGGGGCAGGGGGCGGAAAAACTGTTTTTT. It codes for CASSQAGQGAEKLFF.

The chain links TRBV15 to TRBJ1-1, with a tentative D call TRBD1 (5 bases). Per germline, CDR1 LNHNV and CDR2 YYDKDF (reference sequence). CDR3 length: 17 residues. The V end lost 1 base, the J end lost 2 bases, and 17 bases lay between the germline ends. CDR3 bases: TGTGCCACCAGCAGAGGCCCCGGGGGACTGGTAAACACTGAAGCTTTCTTT. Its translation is CATSRGPGGLVNTEAFF.